The 9 T cell receptor beta chains below come from one sample, sequenced in a study of cytomegalovirus exposure and HLA in healthy donors. Primers included in the PCR were 60 Vbeta and 13 Jbeta primers. Profiled with immunoSEQ multiplex PCR; TCRdb holds only in-frame clones, not every one. The data show under 200,000 clones, approximately 59% seen once. The source material was PBMCs. The receptor set was obtained from a middle-aged man in good health and CMV-seronegative.

The rearrangement joins TRBV9 to TRBJ2-2, with 11 bases fitting TRBD2. The CDR3 contains 16 residues. With 0 bases clipped from V and 4 bases from J, the junction kept 2 bases outside the gene matches. Germline V CDR1 and CDR2: SGDLS, YYNGEE. CDR3 sequence: CASSVGSGGATGELFF. The CDR3 nucleotides are TGTGCCAGCAGCGTAGGTAGCGGGGGGGCCACCGGGGAGCTGTTTTTT.

The V gene is TRBV5-4, the J gene TRBJ2-1; 13 positions match TRBD2. Per the germline V gene, CDR1 is SGHNT and CDR2 is YYREEE (reference sequence). The CDR3 spans 16 residues. With 0 bases clipped from V and 7 bases from J, the junction kept 4 bases outside the gene matches. The CDR3 region is CASSLGLAGGSNEQFF. CDR3 DNA sequence: TGTGCCAGCAGCTTGGGACTAGCGGGGGGTTCGAATGAGCAGTTCTTC.

This clone was seen more than once but under ten times. The CDR3 DNA reads TGTGCCAGCAGCTTCCCCCTCCCGAATTCACCCCTCCACTTT. It translates to CASSFPLPNSPLHF. The chain carries TRBV5-6 and TRBJ1-6; D call uncertain. CDR1 is SGHDT and CDR2 is YYEEEE in the germline V gene. The CDR3 length is 14 residues. Trimming removed 2 bases at V and 7 bases at J, with 10 bases between. The full variable domain, rest sourced from reference TRBV5-6 and TRBJ1-6, is DAGVTQSPTHLIKTRGQQVTLRCSPKSGHDTVSWYQQALGQGPQFIFQYYEEEERQRGNFPDRFSGHQFPNYSSELNVNALLLGDSALYLCASSFPLPNSPLHFGNGTRLTVT.

There are a few counts of this clone. The genes are TRBV11-3 and TRBJ2-1, with 8 nucleotides matching TRBD2. CDR3 length: 14 residues. Trimming at V came to 3 bases and at J to 6 bases, leaving 4 bases not matched to a gene. CDR1 is SGHNT, CDR2 YENEEA, per germline. Here the CDR3 DNA reads TGTGCCAGCAGCTTTGGACTAGCCGCCAATGAGCAGTTCTTC. Its translation: CASSFGLAANEQFF.

This clone was recorded only once. The identical CDR3 is also encoded by other nucleotide sequences in the sample. This chain joins TRBV10-3 and TRBJ2-7, with TRBD1 matching over 8 bases. J was trimmed by 6 bases and V by 6 bases; bases with no gene match: 1. This CDR3 spans 11 amino acids. Germline values: CDR1 ENHRY, CDR2 SYGVKD. DNA for the CDR3: TGTGCCATCAGCGACAGGGGCGAGCAGTACTTC. This translates into CAISDRGEQYF.

This chain uses TRBV6-6 with TRBJ1-4; no clear D gene. The germline CDR1 and CDR2 sequences are MNHNY and SVGAGI (reference sequence). The CDR3 length is 11 residues. The germline V and J ends were trimmed by 8 bases and 5 bases, with 6 bases remaining between them. CDR3: CASSSNEKLFF. The CDR3 DNA is TGTGCCAGCTCTTCGAATGAAAAACTGTTTTTT.

The chain combines TRBV6-5 with TRBJ1-1; 10 bases are a match to TRBD1. Germline assignment: CDR1 MNHEY and CDR2 SVGAGI. Trimming cost V 5 bases and J 3 bases; bases outside gene matches: 6. The CDR3 extends over 15 amino acids. The CDR3 sequence: CASSRQGARYTEAFF. The CDR3 bases are TGTGCCAGCAGTCGACAGGGGGCGAGGTACACTGAAGCTTTCTTT.

V is TRBV6-1 and J is TRBJ2-1; unclear D gene. The CDR3 length is 14 residues. Looked up from germline, CDR1 is MNHNS and CDR2 is SASEGT. V lost 3 bases and J 5 bases, leaving 11 bases between the germline ends. In DNA form, the CDR3 reads TGTGCCAGCAGTGAGGTCGGTCGAAACAATGAGCAGTTCTTC. Translated, it gives CASSEVGRNNEQFF.

This chain connects TRBV7-7 to TRBJ2-2; D unclear. Germline CDR1 and CDR2: SSHAT and FNYEAQ (reference sequence). The CDR3 consists of 13 residues. V shed 5 bases and J shed 6 bases, with 10 bases lying between them. For the CDR3, the DNA is TGTGCCAGCAGCGCAACAGTGGCCGGGGAGCTGTTTTTT. It encodes CASSATVAGELFF.